These 25 T cell receptor beta chains were sequenced from one sample in a study of blood T cell repertoires in COVID-19. Assay: immunoSEQ multiplex PCR; the TCRdb copy retains only in-frame clones and omits some. The table has roughly 14,000 clones, roughly nine tenths seen once. The sample was peripheral blood. Receptors were obtained from a human donor with active COVID-19. The donor label of this sample is uncertain.

This clone has a single count. The CDR3: CASSPFGQPDKETQYF. For the CDR3, the DNA is TGTGCCAGCTCACCATTTGGACAGCCCGATAAAGAGACCCAGTACTTC. The genes are TRBV18 and TRBJ2-5; maybe TRBD1 (6 bases). Trimming stripped 2 bases from V and 3 bases from J, with 16 bases between. Germline V CDR1 and CDR2: KGHSH, LQKENI. The CDR3 extends over 16 amino acids.

The chain is built from TRBV4-2 and TRBJ2-7; 11 bases agree with TRBD2. Trimming at V came to 5 bases and at J to 0 bases, leaving 6 bases not matched to a gene. Germline CDR1 LGHNA, CDR2 YNFKEQ. CDR3 length equals 16 residues. CDR3 in amino acids: CASSSRLAGSSYEQYF. The DNA of the CDR3 is TGTGCCAGCAGCTCCCGACTAGCGGGGAGCTCCTACGAGCAGTACTTC.

The chain carries TRBV4-1 and TRBJ1-1, with no clear D. From germline, CDR1 is MGHRA and CDR2 YSYEKL. The V and J ends lost 0 bases and 1 base respectively, with 6 bases between them. The CDR3 consists of 14 residues. The CDR3 is CASSQDARNTEAFF. CDR3 coding DNA: TGCGCCAGCAGCCAAGATGCGCGGAACACTGAAGCTTTCTTT.

The table lists this clone with a count of one. The chain carries TRBV28 and TRBJ2-5; 7 bases map to TRBD1. Germline V gene sequence: CDR1 MDHEN, CDR2 SYDVKM. V gave up 3 bases and J gave up 9 bases; unmatched junction bases: 4. The CDR3 loop spans 12 amino acids. The DNA of the CDR3 is TGTGCCAGCAGTTTCTCAGGGGGAGCCCAGTACTTC. It translates to CASSFSGGAQYF.

This chain links TRBV19 with TRBJ1-5; 7 nucleotides agree with TRBD1. CDR1 LNHDA and CDR2 SQIVND come from the germline V gene (reference sequence). V shed 5 bases and J 4 bases; nucleotides not matched to a gene: 14. The CDR3 contains 17 residues. The CDR3 sequence: CASSLRQGSISNQPQHF. CDR3 coding DNA: TGTGCCAGTAGTCTAAGACAGGGATCCATATCGAATCAGCCCCAGCATTTT. The whole variable domain, filled in from reference TRBV19 and TRBJ1-5, reads DGGITQSPKYLFRKEGQNVTLSCEQNLNHDAMYWYRQDPGQGLRLIYYSQIVNDFQKGDIAEGYSVSREKKESFPLTVTSAQKNPTAFYLCASSLRQGSISNQPQHFGDGTRLSIL.

The chain carries TRBV7-3 and TRBJ2-5, with 9 positions matching TRBD1. This CDR3 region has 13 residues. Looked up from germline, CDR1 is SGHTA and CDR2 is FQGTGA. Losses at the gene ends were 3 bases for V and 5 bases for J; bases not matched to a gene: 1. CDR3 sequence: CASSFGQGETQYF. The CDR3 DNA reads as TGTGCCAGCAGCTTTGGACAGGGGGAGACCCAGTACTTC.

The J gene is TRBJ2-5, the V gene TRBV2; D is uncertain. Germline CDR1 is SNHLY and CDR2 is FYNNEI. The CDR3 runs 15 residues. Trimming pared 2 bases from V and 5 bases from J, leaving 15 bases between. The CDR3 reads CASSESRPRRETQYF. CDR3 coding DNA: TGTGCCAGCAGTGAATCACGTCCGCGGCGGGAGACCCAGTACTTC. The full variable domain, completed using reference TRBV2 and TRBJ2-5, is EPEVTQTPSHQVTQMGQEVILRCVPISNHLYFYWYRQILGQKVEFLVSFYNNEISEKSEIFDDQFSVERPDGSNFTLKIRSTKLEDSAMYFCASSESRPRRETQYFGPGTRLLVL.

The chain uses TRBV5-1 and TRBJ2-3, with D maybe TRBD1 (6 bases). The CDR3 loop spans 16 amino acids. V was trimmed by 4 bases and J by 2 bases, leaving 17 bases between them. The germline gives CDR1 SGHRS, CDR2 YFSETQ. CDR3 in DNA: TGCGCCAGCAGCCTGGGGGCTGGCGCGAACACAGATACGCAGTATTTT. The encoded protein is CASSLGAGANTDTQYF.

This clone was counted only a few times. The gene calls are TRBV5-1 and TRBJ2-1; TRBD1 matches at 10 bases. The V and J ends lost 3 bases and 15 bases, in that order; junction bases with no gene match: 6. There are 12 residues in the CDR3. Germline CDR1 is SGHRS and CDR2 is YFSETQ. CDR3 DNA sequence: TGCGCCAGCAGCTGGGGGACAGGGGATCGGTTCTTC. As protein: CASSWGTGDRFF.

The chain couples TRBV5-4 to TRBJ2-7, with TRBD1 matching over 7 bases. CDR1 SGHNT and CDR2 YYREEE come from the germline V gene (reference sequence). The CDR3 has 16 residues. V was clipped by 4 bases and J by 1 base; unmatched bases: 11. Here the CDR3 DNA reads TGTGCCAGCAGCCCAGGACAGGCTCAACTTTCCTACGAGCAGTACTTC. Amino acid sequence: CASSPGQAQLSYEQYF.

This clone occurred a few times. The rearrangement links TRBV4-1 to TRBJ1-2, with D unclear. This CDR3 is 15 amino acids long. With 3 bases removed from V and 3 bases from J, the gap between germline ends came to 14 bases. The germline V gene has CDR1 MGHRA and CDR2 YSYEKL. The CDR3 sequence: CASSHQEGGDYGYTF. Here the CDR3 DNA reads TGCGCCAGCAGCCATCAAGAGGGTGGCGACTATGGCTACACCTTC.

The chain carries TRBV9 and TRBJ2-7, with TRBD1 identical over 10 bases. V dropped 3 bases and J dropped 1; count of bases not matched to a gene: 4. The germline CDR1 and CDR2 sequences are SGDLS and YYNGEE. The CDR3 totals 15 residues. In DNA, the CDR3 is TGTGCCAGCAGCGAGGGACAGGGGTGGTCCTACGAGCAGTACTTC. Amino acid sequence: CASSEGQGWSYEQYF.

The chain employs TRBV7-6 and TRBJ2-2; the D gene is possibly TRBD1 (6 bases). Trimming removed 1 base from V and 4 bases from J, with 10 bases in between. From germline, CDR1 is SGHVS and CDR2 FNYEAQ. The CDR3 has 15 residues. DNA of the CDR3: TGTGCCAGCAGCTTAGTCAGACAGGCCACCGGGGAGCTGTTTTTT. Encoded protein: CASSLVRQATGELFF.

The V call is TRBV2, the J call TRBJ2-2; 8 nucleotides align to TRBD1. Looked up from germline, CDR1 is SNHLY and CDR2 is FYNNEI. With V trimmed by 6 bases and J by 6 bases, 9 bases remained unmatched. CDR3 length: 15 residues. The CDR3 coding sequence is TGTGCCAGCAGAGGGTACCAGACAGGGGCCGGGGAGCTGTTTTTT. This gives the protein CASRGYQTGAGELFF.

V gene TRBV24-1 combines with J gene TRBJ2-7, with D maybe TRBD2 (6 bases). Trimming removed 4 bases from V and 2 bases from J, with 11 bases in between. The CDR3 covers 14 residues. Germline assignment: CDR1 KGHDR and CDR2 SFDVKD. The CDR3 region is CATSDRGIAYEQYF. The CDR3, as DNA: TGTGCCACCAGTGACCGGGGGATCGCCTACGAGCAGTACTTC.

This clone showed up just a few times. V usage is TRBV10-3 and J usage is TRBJ2-2, with D perhaps matching TRBD1 (6 bases). Trimming removed 6 bases at V and 5 bases at J, with 10 bases between. The CDR3 spans 13 residues. Looked up from germline, CDR1 is ENHRY and CDR2 is SYGVKD. The CDR3 loop is CAIRVQGTGELFF. In DNA form, the CDR3 reads TGTGCCATCAGAGTACAGGGTACCGGGGAGCTGTTTTTT.

This clone was recorded once. The genes are TRBV18 and TRBJ2-7; 9 nucleotides match TRBD1. Looked up from germline, CDR1 is KGHSH and CDR2 is LQKENI. The ends lost 6 bases at V and 0 bases at J; junction bases unmatched: 0. The CDR3 covers 13 residues. CDR3 nucleotides: TGTGCCAGCTCGGGACAGGGCTCCTACGAGCAGTACTTC. This gives the protein CASSGQGSYEQYF.

This chain links TRBV27 with TRBJ2-7; 7 bases line up with TRBD2. V lost 0 bases to trimming and J lost 7 bases; unmatched junction nucleotides: 9. From germline, CDR1 is MNHEY and CDR2 SMNVEV (reference sequence). The CDR3 has 15 amino acids. This chain's CDR3 is CASSLSRGVGREQYF. The CDR3 nucleotides are TGTGCCAGCAGTTTATCTCGGGGGGTTGGGCGGGAGCAGTACTTC.

This clone has a single count. The CDR3 spells CASSLPLGQSTGELFF. The CDR3 DNA reads as TGTGCCAGCAGCTTACCCCTGGGACAGAGCACCGGGGAGCTGTTTTTT. The rearrangement joins TRBV11-3 to TRBJ2-2; 7 bases map to TRBD1. This CDR3 region has 16 residues. Losses at the gene ends were 2 bases for V and 4 bases for J; bases not matched to a gene: 7. Germline V gene lookup returns CDR1 SGHNT and CDR2 YENEEA.

The chain joins TRBV18 to TRBJ2-1; 12 bases are shared with TRBD2. The CDR3 sequence is 16 residues long. Germline V gene lookup returns CDR1 KGHSH and CDR2 LQKENI. Trimming cost V 1 base and J 8 bases; bases outside gene matches: 6. The CDR3 nucleotides are TGTGCCAGCTCACCACGGACTAGCGGGGCTGGGGATGAGCAGTTCTTC. Protein: CASSPRTSGAGDEQFF.

The chain couples TRBV5-4 to TRBJ1-1; 9 bases line up with TRBD1. The germline gives CDR1 SGHNT, CDR2 YYREEE (reference sequence). The CDR3 totals 16 residues. Trimming cost V 1 base and J 4 bases; bases outside gene matches: 8. CDR3 in DNA: TGTGCCAGCAGCTTGCCCACAGGGGGCGTAAGCACTGAAGCTTTCTTT. This encodes CASSLPTGGVSTEAFF. The full variable domain, rest sourced from reference TRBV5-4 and TRBJ1-1, is ETGVTQSPTHLIKTRGQQVTLRCSSQSGHNTVSWYQQALGQGPQFIFQYYREEENGRGNFPPRFSGLQFPNYSSELNVNALELDDSALYLCASSLPTGGVSTEAFFGQGTRLTVV.

The gene calls are TRBV7-9 and TRBJ2-1, with D perhaps matching TRBD1 (5 bases). Germline V gene data show CDR1 as SEHNR and CDR2 as FQNEAQ (reference sequence). V lost 4 bases, J lost 8 bases, and 12 bases lay in between. This CDR3 region has 13 residues. This chain's CDR3 is CASSSGQLDEQFF. CDR3 coding DNA: TGTGCCAGCAGCTCCGGACAACTCGATGAGCAGTTCTTC.

The genes are TRBV5-1 and TRBJ1-3; TRBD1 is a possible D gene (5 bases). The germline CDR1 and CDR2 sequences are SGHRS and YFSETQ. The V end was cut by 0 bases, the J end by 2 bases, with 12 bases between. The CDR3 has 16 amino acids. The CDR3 spells CASSLALGLAGNTIYF. The CDR3, as DNA: TGCGCCAGCAGCTTGGCCTTGGGACTAGCTGGAAACACCATATATTTT. Variable domain in full (rest from reference TRBV5-1 and TRBJ1-3): KAGVTQTPRYLIKTRGQQVTLSCSPISGHRSVSWYQQTPGQGLQFLFEYFSETQRNKGNFPGRFSGRQFSNSRSEMNVSTLELGDSALYLCASSLALGLAGNTIYFGEGSWLTVV.

The chain carries TRBV5-8 and TRBJ1-1, with D perhaps matching TRBD1 (5 bases). CDR3 size: 14 residues. V lost 4 bases and J 1 base, leaving 11 bases between the germline ends. CDR1 SGHTS and CDR2 YDEGEE come from the germline V gene. The CDR3 loop reads CASSTTGGNTEAFF. The CDR3 nucleotides are TGTGCCAGCAGCACAACAGGTGGGAACACTGAAGCTTTCTTT.

The gene calls are TRBV6-2 or TRBV6-3 and TRBJ1-1, with 7 bases that match TRBD1. Germline assignment: CDR1 MNHEY and CDR2 SVGEGT. The CDR3 totals 15 residues. V lost 2 bases to trimming and J lost 5 bases; unmatched junction nucleotides: 8. The CDR3 DNA sequence: TGTGCCAGCAGTTACCCCCAACGGGGACAGACTGAAGCTTTCTTT. Translated, it gives CASSYPQRGQTEAFF.